Listed below are T cell receptor beta chains from one sample, sequenced in a study of T-cell memory formation after mild COVID-19. TCRdb re-derived calls from the 5' RACE reads in MiXCR, one entry per CDR3 protein. The sample gives approximately 340,000 distinct CDR3 sequences, 10% to 15% of which show up once; 20% to 25% is in the top ten. The specimen was PBMCs or a T cell subset sorted from them (not recorded which). Receptors were obtained from a man aged 18 to 29 who had mild COVID-19 (a few samples of this study predate the infection). Cell type and time point are not known. CDR3s include the opening cysteine and the closing phenylalanine or tryptophan. The order of the fields is V gene, J gene, clone size, D gene, CDR3 protein, CDR3 DNA. The D gene is left open where the match is weak. The listing skips clone size in some rows; elsewhere it reads once, few, many or a size class.

TRBV9	TRBJ2-3	NA	NA	CASSPAGQTDTQYF	TGTGCCAGCAGCCCAGCAGGGCAGACAGATACGCAGTATTTT
TRBV3-1	TRBJ1-5	few	NA	CASSLQLVSRPQHF	TGTGCCAGCAGCCTCCAACTAGTAAGTAGGCCCCAGCATTTT
TRBV7-2	TRBJ1-6	NA	NA	CASSLGGGPLHF	TGTGCCAGCAGCTTAGGGGGGGGTCCCCTCCACTTT
TRBV24-1	TRBJ2-1	NA	NA	CATSDGGRVWNNEQFF	TGTGCCACCAGTGATGGGGGGCGGGTCTGGAACAATGAGCAGTTCTTC
TRBV7-9	TRBJ1-1	few	NA	CASDRQLNTEAFF	TGTGCCAGCGACCGGCAATTGAACACTGAAGCTTTCTTT
TRBV7-9	TRBJ2-5	few	NA	CASSLGPVEETQYF	TGTGCCAGCAGCTTAGGTCCGGTAGAAGAGACCCAGTACTTC
TRBV28	TRBJ1-4	once	NA	CASTSGQTNEKLFF	TGTGCCAGCACCTCGGGGCAGACTAATGAAAAACTGTTTTTT
TRBV24-1	TRBJ2-2	few	NA	CATSELTGELFF	TGTGCCACCAGTGAGCTGACCGGGGAGCTGTTTTTT
TRBV6-5	TRBJ2-7	few	TRBD2	CATGRTYEQYF	TGTGCCACCGGGAGGACCTACGAGCAGTACTTC
TRBV4-1	TRBJ2-5	NA	NA	CASSQESRGQETQYF	TGCGCCAGCAGCCAAGAAAGCCGGGGACAAGAGACCCAGTACTTC
TRBV9	TRBJ2-3	NA	NA	CASSVGGGHTDTQYF	TGTGCCAGCAGCGTAGGAGGGGGGCACACAGATACGCAGTATTTT
TRBV5-1	TRBJ2-5	NA	TRBD1	CASSSTGTGEGETQYF	TGCGCCAGCAGCTCTACCGGGACAGGGGAGGGAGAGACCCAGTACTTC
TRBV4-3	TRBJ2-3	NA	NA	CASSPWGRGPDNTDTQYF	TGCGCCAGCAGCCCTTGGGGCAGGGGACCAGATAACACAGATACGCAGTATTTT
TRBV5-1	TRBJ2-7	NA	NA	CASSPRVPGDKDEQYF	TGCGCCAGCAGCCCCAGGGTTCCGGGGGATAAGGACGAGCAGTACTTC
TRBV20-1	TRBJ1-1	NA	NA	CSALPGTLNTEAFF	TGCAGTGCCCTTCCAGGAACCTTGAACACTGAAGCTTTCTTT
TRBV6-2/TRBV6-3	TRBJ2-1	NA	TRBD1	CASIPGGLSNEQFF	TGTGCCAGCATCCCAGGGGGCCTTTCCAATGAGCAGTTCTTC
TRBV20-1	TRBJ2-3	many	NA	CSARGIDTQYF	TGCAGTGCTAGGGGAATAGATACGCAGTATTTT
TRBV20-1	TRBJ1-3	few	TRBD1	CSAGTAGNTIYF	TGCAGTGCTGGGACAGCTGGAAACACCATATATTTT
TRBV6-5	TRBJ2-2	NA	NA	CASSKQEPLTGELFF	TGTGCCAGCAGTAAGCAGGAGCCGCTCACCGGGGAGCTGTTTTTT
TRBV6-5	TRBJ2-5	NA	TRBD2	CATFSGNQETQYF	TGTGCCACCTTTAGCGGGAACCAAGAGACCCAGTACTTC
TRBV12-3/TRBV12-4	TRBJ2-2	few	TRBD1	CASGLRGRTGELFF	TGTGCCAGCGGGCTAAGGGGGCGAACCGGGGAGCTGTTTTTT
TRBV6-1	TRBJ2-7	NA	NA	CASSEGRGPYEQYF	TGTGCCAGCAGTGAAGGTCGGGGTCCCTACGAGCAGTACTTC
TRBV11-3	TRBJ2-2	few	NA	CASSFMGTRELFF	TGTGCCAGCAGCTTCATGGGGACCAGGGAGCTGTTTTTT
TRBV3-1	TRBJ1-3	few	NA	CASSLRSNTIYF	TGTGCCAGCAGCCTTCGGAGTAACACCATATATTTT
TRBV10-2	TRBJ2-1	NA	TRBD2	CAITLAGSNNEQFF	TGCGCCATCACACTAGCGGGGAGCAACAATGAGCAGTTCTTC
TRBV9	TRBJ2-1	many	NA	CASSVVDSKQFF	TGTGCCAGCAGCGTAGTAGATAGTAAGCAGTTCTTC
TRBV7-9	TRBJ2-5	many	TRBD2	CASSFLSGGETQYF	TGTGCCAGCAGCTTTCTTAGCGGGGGCGAGACCCAGTACTTC
TRBV5-1	TRBJ2-1	NA	NA	CASRTLPGVYNEQFF	TGCGCCAGCAGAACCCTACCGGGGGTTTACAATGAGCAGTTCTTC